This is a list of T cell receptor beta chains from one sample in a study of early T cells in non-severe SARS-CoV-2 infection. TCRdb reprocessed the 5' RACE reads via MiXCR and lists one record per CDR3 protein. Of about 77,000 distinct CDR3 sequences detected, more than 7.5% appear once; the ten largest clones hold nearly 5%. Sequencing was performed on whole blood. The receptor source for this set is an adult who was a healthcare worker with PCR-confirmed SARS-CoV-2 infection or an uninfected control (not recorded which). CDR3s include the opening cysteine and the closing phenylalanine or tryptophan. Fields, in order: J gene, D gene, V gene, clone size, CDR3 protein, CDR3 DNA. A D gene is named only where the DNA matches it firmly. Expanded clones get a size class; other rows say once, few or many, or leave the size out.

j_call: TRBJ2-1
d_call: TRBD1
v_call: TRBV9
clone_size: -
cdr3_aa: CASSVDRVEVGEQFF
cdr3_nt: TGTGCCAGCAGTGTCGACAGGGTGGAGGTTGGTGAGCAGTTCTTC

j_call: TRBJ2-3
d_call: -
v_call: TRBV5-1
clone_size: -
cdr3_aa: CASSSGQPGSTDTQYF
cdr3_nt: TGCGCCAGCAGCAGCGGACAGCCGGGTAGCACAGATACGCAGTATTTT

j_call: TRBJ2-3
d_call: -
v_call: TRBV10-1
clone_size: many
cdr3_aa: CASSEFGSEGADTQYF
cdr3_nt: TGCGCCAGCAGTGAGTTCGGGTCGGAGGGAGCAGATACGCAGTATTTT

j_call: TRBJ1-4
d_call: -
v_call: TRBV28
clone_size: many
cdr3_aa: CASSLRGETNEKLFF
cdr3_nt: TGTGCCAGCAGTTTAAGGGGAGAAACTAATGAAAAACTGTTTTTT

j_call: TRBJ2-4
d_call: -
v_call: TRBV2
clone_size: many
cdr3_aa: CATGPGAKNIQYF
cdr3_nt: TGTGCCACCGGACCTGGGGCCAAAAACATTCAGTACTTC

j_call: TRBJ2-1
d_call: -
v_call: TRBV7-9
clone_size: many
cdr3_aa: CASIARSEQFF
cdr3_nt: TGTGCCAGCATCGCTAGGAGCGAGCAGTTCTTC

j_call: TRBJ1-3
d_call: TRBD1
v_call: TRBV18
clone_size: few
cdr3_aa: CASSPLQGDSGNTIYF
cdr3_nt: TGTGCCAGCTCACCGCTCCAGGGGGACTCTGGAAACACCATATATTTT

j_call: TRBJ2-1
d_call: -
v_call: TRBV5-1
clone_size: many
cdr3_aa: CASSYPVAPQDEQFF
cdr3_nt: TGCGCCAGCAGCTATCCTGTGGCCCCTCAAGATGAGCAGTTCTTC

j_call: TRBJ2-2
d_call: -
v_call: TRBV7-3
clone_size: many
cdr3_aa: CASSLSSFGGELFF
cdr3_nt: TGTGCCAGCAGCTTATCTTCTTTCGGCGGGGAGCTGTTTTTT

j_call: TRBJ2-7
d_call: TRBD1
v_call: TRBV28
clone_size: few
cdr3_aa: CASRTGSLEQYF
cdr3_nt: TGTGCCAGCAGGACAGGGTCCCTGGAGCAGTACTTC

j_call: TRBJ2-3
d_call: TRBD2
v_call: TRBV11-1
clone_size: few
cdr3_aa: CASSPSTVAGPTDTQYF
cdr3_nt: TGTGCCAGCAGCCCATCAACGGTAGCGGGCCCCACAGATACGCAGTATTTT

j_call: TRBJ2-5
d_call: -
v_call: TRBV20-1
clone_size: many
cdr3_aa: CSAEGKSGWETQYF
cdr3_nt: TGCAGTGCTGAGGGGAAAAGCGGGTGGGAGACCCAGTACTTC

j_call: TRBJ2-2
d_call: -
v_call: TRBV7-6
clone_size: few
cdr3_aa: CASSFSPGADTGELFF
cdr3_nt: TGTGCCAGCAGCTTCTCCCCGGGAGCCGACACCGGGGAGCTGTTTTTT

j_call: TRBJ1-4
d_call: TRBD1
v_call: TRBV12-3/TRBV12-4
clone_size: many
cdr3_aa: CASSFDRGREKLFF
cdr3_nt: TGTGCCAGCAGTTTTGACAGGGGGCGGGAAAAACTGTTTTTT

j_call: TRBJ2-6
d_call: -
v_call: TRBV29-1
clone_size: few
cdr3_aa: CSVTTGNSGANVLTF
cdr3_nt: TGCAGCGTCACCACAGGGAACTCTGGGGCCAACGTCCTGACTTTC

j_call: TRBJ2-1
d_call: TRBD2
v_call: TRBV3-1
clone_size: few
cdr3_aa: CASSQDWSSGRFNEQFF
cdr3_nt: TGTGCCAGCAGCCAAGATTGGTCTAGCGGGAGATTCAATGAGCAGTTCTTC

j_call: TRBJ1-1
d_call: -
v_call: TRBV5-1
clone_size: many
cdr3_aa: CASSLRGGEAFF
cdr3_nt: TGCGCCAGCAGCTTGCGCGGAGGTGAGGCTTTCTTT

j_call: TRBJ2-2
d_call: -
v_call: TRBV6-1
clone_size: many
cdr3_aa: CASSTTSPGELFF
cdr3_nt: TGTGCCAGCAGTACGACTAGTCCCGGGGAGCTGTTTTTT

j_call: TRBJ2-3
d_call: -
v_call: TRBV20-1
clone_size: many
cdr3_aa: CSAKDPSGSGGDTQYF
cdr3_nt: TGCAGTGCTAAGGACCCGAGCGGGTCGGGCGGTGATACGCAGTATTTT

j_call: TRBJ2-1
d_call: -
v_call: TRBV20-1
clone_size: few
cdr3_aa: CSAPLQEWDEQFF
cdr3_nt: TGCAGTGCCCCGCTCCAGGAATGGGATGAGCAGTTCTTC

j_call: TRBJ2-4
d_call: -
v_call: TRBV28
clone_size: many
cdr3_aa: CASSQGTTRNIQYF
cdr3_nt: TGTGCCAGCAGTCAGGGGACAACCAGAAACATTCAGTACTTC

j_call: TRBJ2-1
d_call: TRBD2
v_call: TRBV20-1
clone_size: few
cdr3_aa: CSARAARLAGVGEQFF
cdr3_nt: TGCAGTGCTAGAGCCGCCCGACTAGCGGGAGTAGGTGAGCAGTTCTTC

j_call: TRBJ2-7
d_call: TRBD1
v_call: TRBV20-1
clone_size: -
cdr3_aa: CSAPAKDRGTYEQYF
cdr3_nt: TGCAGTGCCCCTGCGAAGGACAGGGGAACCTACGAGCAGTACTTC

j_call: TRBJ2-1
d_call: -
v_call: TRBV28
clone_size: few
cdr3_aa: CASSHEAHNEQFF
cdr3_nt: TGTGCCAGCAGCCATGAGGCCCACAATGAGCAGTTCTTC

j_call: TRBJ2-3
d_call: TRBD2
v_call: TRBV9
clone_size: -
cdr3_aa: CASSVGTRFTDTQYF
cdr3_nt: TGTGCCAGCAGCGTAGGGACTAGGTTCACAGATACGCAGTATTTT

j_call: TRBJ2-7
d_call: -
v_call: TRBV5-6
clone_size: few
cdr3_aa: CASSSDRSYEQYF
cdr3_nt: TGTGCCAGCAGCTCCGACCGGTCCTACGAGCAGTACTTC

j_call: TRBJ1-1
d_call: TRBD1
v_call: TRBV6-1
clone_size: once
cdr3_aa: CASGGDSTATEAFF
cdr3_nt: TGTGCCAGCGGGGGGGACAGCACGGCCACTGAAGCTTTCTTT

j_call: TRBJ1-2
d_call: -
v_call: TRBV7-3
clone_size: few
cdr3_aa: CASSLWGQDVGYTF
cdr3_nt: TGTGCCAGCAGCTTGTGGGGGCAGGACGTAGGCTACACCTTC

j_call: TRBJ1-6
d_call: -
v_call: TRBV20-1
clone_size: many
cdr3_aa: CSARDSSPLHF
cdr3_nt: TGCAGTGCTAGAGATTCTTCACCCCTCCACTTT

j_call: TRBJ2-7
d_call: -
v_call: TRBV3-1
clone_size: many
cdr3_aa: CASSQVYYEQYF
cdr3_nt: TGTGCCAGCAGCCAAGTCTACTACGAGCAGTACTTC

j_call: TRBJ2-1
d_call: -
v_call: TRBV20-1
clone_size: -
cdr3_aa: CSARTISYNEQFF
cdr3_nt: TGCAGTGCTCGGACGATCTCCTACAATGAGCAGTTCTTC

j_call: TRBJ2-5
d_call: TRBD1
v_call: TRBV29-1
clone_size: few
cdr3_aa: CSVARDRHMRETQYF
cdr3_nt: TGCAGCGTCGCCCGGGACAGACATATGCGGGAGACCCAGTACTTC

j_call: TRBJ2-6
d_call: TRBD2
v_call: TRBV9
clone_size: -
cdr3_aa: CASSPGLAGASGANVLTF
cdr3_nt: TGTGCCAGCAGCCCGGGACTAGCGGGGGCCTCTGGGGCCAACGTCCTGACTTTC

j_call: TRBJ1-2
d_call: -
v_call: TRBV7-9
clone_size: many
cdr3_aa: CASSYQGRMGLGYTF
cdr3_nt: TGTGCCAGCAGCTACCAGGGCCGGATGGGACTCGGCTACACCTTC

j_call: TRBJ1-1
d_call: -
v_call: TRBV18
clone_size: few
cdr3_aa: CASSRDFNTEAFF
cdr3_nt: TGTGCCAGCTCACGGGATTTTAACACTGAAGCTTTCTTT

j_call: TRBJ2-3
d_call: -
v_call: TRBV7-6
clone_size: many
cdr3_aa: CASSLAQGTTDTQYF
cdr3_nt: TGTGCCAGCAGCTTAGCCCAGGGTACCACAGATACGCAGTATTTT

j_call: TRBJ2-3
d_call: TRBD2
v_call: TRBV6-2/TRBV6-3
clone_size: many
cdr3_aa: CASSSAWTSGRHTDTQYF
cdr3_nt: TGTGCCAGCAGTTCGGCCTGGACTAGCGGGAGGCACACAGATACGCAGTATTTT

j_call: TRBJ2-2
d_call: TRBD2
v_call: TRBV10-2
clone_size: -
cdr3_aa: CASSLDSGINTGELFF
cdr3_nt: TGCGCCAGCAGTTTAGACAGCGGGATCAATACCGGGGAGCTGTTTTTT

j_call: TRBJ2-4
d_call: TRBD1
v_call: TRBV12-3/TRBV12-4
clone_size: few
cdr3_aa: CASTYRPGQGAKNIQYF
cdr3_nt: TGTGCCAGCACCTACCGACCGGGACAGGGCGCCAAAAACATTCAGTACTTC

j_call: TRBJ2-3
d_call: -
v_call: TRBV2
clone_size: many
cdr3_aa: CASRGPLPTDTQYF
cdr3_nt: TGTGCCAGCAGGGGACCACTACCCACAGATACGCAGTATTTT

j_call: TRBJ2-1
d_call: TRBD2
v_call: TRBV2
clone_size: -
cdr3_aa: CASSSGRALVEQFF
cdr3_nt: TGTGCCAGCAGTAGCGGGAGGGCCCTGGTTGAGCAGTTCTTC

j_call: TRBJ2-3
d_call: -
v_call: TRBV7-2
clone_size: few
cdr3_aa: CASSLGARAHQDTQYF
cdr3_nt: TGTGCCAGCAGCTTAGGGGCGAGGGCCCACCAAGATACGCAGTATTTT

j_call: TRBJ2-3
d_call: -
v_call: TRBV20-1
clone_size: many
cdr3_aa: CSGGDSADTQYF
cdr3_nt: TGCAGTGGGGGGGACAGCGCAGATACGCAGTATTTT